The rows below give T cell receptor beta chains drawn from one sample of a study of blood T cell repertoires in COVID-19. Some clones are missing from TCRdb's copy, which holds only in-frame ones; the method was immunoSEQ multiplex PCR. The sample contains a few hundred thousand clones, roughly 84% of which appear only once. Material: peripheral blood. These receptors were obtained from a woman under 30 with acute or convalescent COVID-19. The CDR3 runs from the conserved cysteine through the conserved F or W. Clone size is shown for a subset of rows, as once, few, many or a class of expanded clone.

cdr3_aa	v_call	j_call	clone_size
CASSPTGDYSYEQYF	TRBV27	TRBJ2-7	-
CSASRRAKNIQYF	TRBV20-1	TRBJ2-4	-
CASSSSGPDTQYF	TRBV3-1/TRBV3-2	TRBJ2-3	-
CAIRGGGRTDYGYTF	TRBV10-3	TRBJ1-2	-
CASSGRDSFTGGYEAFF	TRBV6-1	TRBJ1-1	-
CAWSGPGGAGTDTQYF	TRBV30	TRBJ2-3	once
CATSDVAGEGTDTQYF	TRBV24-1	TRBJ2-3	-
CASSPPGTGPYEQYF	TRBV27	TRBJ2-7	-
CASNGGEDYGYTF	TRBV25-1	TRBJ1-2	once
CASSYINQPQHF	TRBV6-6	TRBJ1-5	-
CASMPQGHRSYNEQFF	TRBV5-1	TRBJ2-1	few
CASSWGTSIETQYF	TRBV5-6	TRBJ2-5	-
CASSAADSSTDTQYF	TRBV19	TRBJ2-3	few
CASSARLAGDIDTQYF	TRBV9	TRBJ2-3	-
CASSPSTRGRETQYF	TRBV11-1	TRBJ2-5	-
CAWDCWEGNQPQHF	TRBV30	TRBJ1-5	-